This T cell receptor beta chain is drawn from a study of cytomegalovirus exposure and HLA in healthy donors. On the study more broadly: The roughly 110 validation repertoires were reported in a later analysis to have been generated on the same platform as the approximately 700 first-cohort repertoires.

In the case of this clone: Antigen specificity is unknown.

The V gene lost 3 bases and the J gene lost 4 bases, with 10 bases spanning the gap. From germline, CDR1 is LNHNV and CDR2 YYDKDF (reference sequence). This CDR3 has 14 amino acids. The study, taken as a whole, reports: Diagnosis of cytomegalovirus status made by the classifier reportedly showed high specificity and sensitivity.

The donors belonged to the approximately 110-subject validation cohort, separate from the roughly 650-subject first cohort. Sequencing used immunoSEQ multiplex PCR; TCRdb keeps in-frame clones, though not all of them. The sample lists 110,000 to 150,000 clones, 90% to 95% occurring once. The chain couples TRBV15 to TRBJ1-5; D may be TRBD1 (5 bases). The sequenced material came from PBMCs. The receptor comes from a man between 18 and 29 years old in good health and CMV-seronegative. CDR3 coding DNA: TGTGCCACCAGCAGCAGCAGGGTGAATCAGCCCCAGCATTTT. It is translated as CATSSSRVNQPQHF. Drawing the rest from reference TRBV15 and TRBJ1-5, the complete variable domain is DAMVIQNPRYQVTQFGKPVTLSCSQTLNHNVMYWYQQKSSQAPKLLFHYYDKDFNNEADTPDNFQSRRPNTSFCFLDIRSPGLGDTAMYLCATSSSRVNQPQHFGDGTRLSIL.